The 16 T cell receptor beta chains below all came from one sample that was sequenced in a study of blood T cell repertoires in COVID-19. Produced via immunoSEQ multiplex PCR; TCRdb's table is partial and in-frame only. Of more than 200,000 clones in the sample, around 87% were seen once. The sequenced material came from PBMCs or T cells enriched from blood (not recorded which). The source is a woman in her forties or fifties who had recovered from COVID-19.

The chain combines TRBV5-4 with TRBJ2-7; weak D call: TRBD1 (6 bases). The CDR3 is made up of 14 amino acids. Looked up from germline, CDR1 is SGHNT and CDR2 is YYREEE (reference sequence). Trimming took off 4 bases at V and 4 bases at J, with 15 bases between the two ends. For the CDR3, the DNA is TGTGCCAGCAGCCCCCGAACAGGGAGTTACGAGCAGTACTTC. Translating it yields CASSPRTGSYEQYF.

The rearrangement links TRBV3-1 (or the pseudogene TRBV3-2) to TRBJ1-1; no definite D call. The V and J ends lost 4 bases and 4 bases respectively, with 22 bases between them. There are 17 residues in the CDR3. Germline V lookup: CDR1 LGHDT, CDR2 YNNKEL (reference sequence). Here the CDR3 reads CASSRSPPTWSGTEAFF. In DNA form, the CDR3 reads TGTGCCAGCAGCCGGAGTCCCCCGACATGGAGCGGCACTGAAGCTTTCTTT.

J is TRBJ1-2 and V is TRBV7-8, with D unresolved. Germline lookup yields CDR1 SGHVS and CDR2 FQNEAQ. The CDR3 is 15 amino acids. With 5 bases removed from V and 8 bases from J, the gap between germline ends came to 21 bases. As DNA, the CDR3 is TGTGCCAGCAGCGGCCCCCCAGGAGGAATTTCCGGCTACACCTTC. Translated: CASSGPPGGISGYTF.

This clone was seen only a few times. The DNA of the CDR3 is TGCGCCAGCAGCCAGCGACAGGGGTACTCCTACGAGCAGTACTTC. This sequence encodes CASSQRQGYSYEQYF. The chain joins TRBV5-1 to TRBJ2-7, with 8 bases that match TRBD1. Germline V CDR1 and CDR2: SGHRS, YFSETQ. J was trimmed by 0 bases and V by 4 bases; bases with no gene match: 6. This CDR3 comprises 15 residues.

This rearrangement joins TRBV19 to TRBJ2-6, with 10 bases lining up with TRBD2. Germline V gene sequence: CDR1 LNHDA, CDR2 SQIVND (reference sequence). V gave up 11 bases and J gave up 1 base; unmatched junction bases: 14. The CDR3 runs 18 residues. CDR3 sequence (DNA): TGTGCCTCAAGAATGGGAGAGCGGGGGGGGTCTGGGGCCAACGTCCTGACTTTC. Amino acid sequence: CASRMGERGGSGANVLTF. Full variable domain (missing parts from reference TRBV19 and TRBJ2-6): DGGITQSPKYLFRKEGQNVTLSCEQNLNHDAMYWYRQDPGQGLRLIYYSQIVNDFQKGDIAEGYSVSREKKESFPLTVTSAQKNPTAFYLCASRMGERGGSGANVLTFGAGSRLTVL.

A word on this clone: The sample has other DNA sequences that encode this CDR3 too. This chain links TRBV28 with TRBJ1-1; D gene unclear. The CDR3 totals 14 residues. Germline V lookup: CDR1 MDHEN, CDR2 SYDVKM. V lost 3 bases, J lost 1 base, and 9 bases lay in between. The DNA for the CDR3 is TGTGCCAGCAGTTTCCGCTCGGGGAACACTGAAGCTTTCTTT. Its translation is CASSFRSGNTEAFF.

V usage is TRBV4-1 and J usage is TRBJ2-7; D may be TRBD1 (6 bases). CDR1 and CDR2 from the germline V gene are MGHRA and YSYEKL. V was cut by 1 base and J by 6 bases, with 13 bases left in between. This CDR3 comprises 14 residues. The CDR3 region is CASSQAGQPLEQYF. The DNA of the CDR3 is TGCGCCAGCAGCCAAGCGGGACAACCCCTCGAGCAGTACTTC.

The chain recombines TRBV27 with TRBJ2-7, with TRBD1 identical over 10 bases. The CDR3 contains 15 residues. V dropped 6 bases and J dropped 2; count of bases not matched to a gene: 7. Germline lookup yields CDR1 MNHEY and CDR2 SMNVEV (reference sequence). The CDR3 DNA is TGTGCCAGCAGATCCCGGGACAGGGGTACCTACGAGCAGTACTTC. This encodes CASRSRDRGTYEQYF.

The V call is TRBV27, the J call TRBJ2-3, with 7 bases that match TRBD2. In germline, CDR1 is MNHEY, CDR2 SMNVEV (reference sequence). Trimming cost V 6 bases and J 1 base; bases outside gene matches: 7. The CDR3 is 15 residues long. CDR3 bases: TGTGCCAGCAGAACGGCGGCGGGAGGCACAGATACGCAGTATTTT. Translated, it gives CASRTAAGGTDTQYF.

The J gene is TRBJ1-1, the V gene TRBV28; D perhaps matches TRBD1 (5 bases). CDR1 and CDR2 (germline): MDHEN, SYDVKM. Trimming stripped 5 bases from V and 5 bases from J, with 6 bases between. The CDR3 has 11 amino acids. CDR3 in DNA: TGTGCCAGCAGTGACAGTACTGAAGCTTTCTTT. It specifies CASSDSTEAFF. The entire variable domain, with the rest obtained from reference TRBV28 and TRBJ1-1, is as follows: DVKVTQSSRYLVKRTGEKVFLECVQDMDHENMFWYRQDPGLGLRLIYFSYDVKMKEKGDIPEGYSVSREKKERFSLILESASTNQTSMYLCASSDSTEAFFGQGTRLTVV.

This sequence joins TRBV7-3 and TRBJ2-2; 12 bases align to TRBD1. V lost 0 bases to trimming and J lost 2 bases; unmatched junction nucleotides: 4. In germline, CDR1 is SGHTA, CDR2 FQGTGA. This CDR3 comprises 18 residues. The CDR3 sequence is CASSLTGTGGSNTGELFF. The CDR3 region has the DNA TGTGCCAGCAGCTTAACCGGGACAGGGGGCTCTAACACCGGGGAGCTGTTTTTT.

This rearrangement joins TRBV5-1 to TRBJ1-1, with D maybe TRBD1 (6 bases). Trimming took 2 bases from V and 6 from J, leaving 11 bases between them. The germline CDR1 and CDR2 sequences are SGHRS and YFSETQ. The CDR3 length is 13 residues. This chain's CDR3 is CASSLRQASEAFF. CDR3 nucleotides: TGCGCCAGCAGCTTAAGACAGGCCTCTGAAGCTTTCTTT.

The chain links TRBV28 to TRBJ2-5, with 9 bases lining up with TRBD2. The CDR3 has 14 residues. Germline CDR1 MDHEN, CDR2 SYDVKM. J lost 3 bases, V lost 6 bases, and 5 bases had no gene match. The CDR3: CASRPSGMEETQYF. Written as DNA, the CDR3 is TGTGCCAGCAGACCTAGCGGGATGGAAGAGACCCAGTACTTC.

The chain employs TRBV7-9 and TRBJ1-1, with 9 bases identical to TRBD1. Losses at the gene ends were 7 bases for V and 3 bases for J; bases not matched to a gene: 6. Germline CDR1 reads SEHNR; CDR2 reads FQNEAQ (reference sequence). The CDR3 is 14 amino acids. The DNA for the CDR3 is TGTGCCAGCAAAAAGACAGGGGGTTACACTGAAGCTTTCTTT. Encoded protein: CASKKTGGYTEAFF. Supplemented by reference TRBV7-9 and TRBJ1-1, the full variable domain reads DTGVSQNPRHKITKRGQNVTFRCDPISEHNRLYWYRQTLGQGPEFLTYFQNEAQLEKSRLLSDRFSAERPKGSFSTLEIQRTEQGDSAMYLCASKKTGGYTEAFFGQGTRLTVV.

The CDR3 loop is CASSPRVGVNTEAFF. The CDR3 DNA follows: TGTGCCAGCAGTCCCCGCGTAGGAGTGAACACTGAAGCTTTCTTT. The J gene is TRBJ1-1, the V gene TRBV28; D not certain. Trimming cost V 5 bases and J 0 bases, with 13 bases left between them. The CDR3 runs 15 residues. Germline-derived CDR1 and CDR2 are MDHEN and SYDVKM.

This clone was picked up one time. The chain combines TRBV28 with TRBJ2-2, with 7 nucleotides matching TRBD1. The CDR3 runs to 17 residues. Germline lookup yields CDR1 MDHEN and CDR2 SYDVKM. Germline trimming cut 5 bases from V and 8 bases from J; bases unmatched to any gene: 17. CDR3 sequence reads: CASSKIAIGGWTGELFF. The DNA for the CDR3 is TGTGCCAGCAGTAAAATAGCTATAGGGGGCTGGACGGGGGAGCTGTTTTTT.